This TCR beta chain comes out of a study of OX40 agonist ivuxolimab in advanced cancers. Using immunoSEQ multiplex PCR, the repertoire was profiled, and TCRdb retains in-frame clones only, with some absent. This sample has around 60,000 clones, with under 90% found just once. V shed 5 bases, J shed 0 bases, and the junction held 2 bases outside the gene matches. The CDR3 sequence is 15 residues long. Germline loops: CDR1 SGHVS, CDR2 FQNEAQ. This TCR was recovered from an adult with an advanced solid tumor such as melanoma, head and neck, liver or kidney cancer. The gene calls are TRBV7-8 and TRBJ2-2; TRBD2 agrees at 8 bases. Source: CD4+ or CD8+ T cells sorted from blood, taken in a trial of the OX40 agonist ivuxolimab. CDR3 amino acids: CASSPGGANTGELFF. The CDR3 DNA is TGTGCCAGCAGCCCGGGGGGGGCGAACACCGGGGAGCTGTTTTTT.